The 22 T cell receptor beta chains in this list originate from one sample, sequenced in a study of cytomegalovirus exposure and HLA in healthy donors. Both 60 Vbeta primers and 13 Jbeta primers went into the PCR. TCRdb's copy holds only in-frame clones and misses some; the assay was immunoSEQ multiplex PCR. This sample has some 140,000 clones, with roughly 76% found just once. Specimen: PBMCs. These receptors originate from a woman aged 40 to 50 in good health and CMV-seronegative.

V and J are TRBV5-6 and TRBJ2-5; 8 nucleotides line up with TRBD1. The J call may be wrong; the DNA end is better matched by TRBJ2-7. The CDR3 runs to 13 residues. Germline V gene sequence: CDR1 SGHDT, CDR2 YYEEEE. CDR3 DNA sequence: TGTGCCAGCAGCTTGGCCACAGGGGGCGAGCAGTACTTC. Its protein product is CASSLATGGEQYF.

This chain connects TRBV6-1 to TRBJ1-2, with 8 bases lining up with TRBD1. V shed 6 bases, J shed 3 bases, and the junction held 6 bases outside the gene matches. CDR3 size: 14 residues. CDR1 is MNHNS, CDR2 SASEGT, per germline. The CDR3 DNA sequence: TGTGCCAGCAGCCAAACGGGACAGGACTATGGCTACACCTTC. Translation: CASSQTGQDYGYTF.

The CDR3 is CASSLGSLAGSEFF. CDR3 nucleotides: TGTGCCAGCAGCTTGGGCTCTCTAGCGGGGAGTGAGTTCTTC. The chain couples TRBV5-6 to TRBJ2-1, with 9 nucleotides matching TRBD2. From germline, CDR1 is SGHDT and CDR2 YYEEEE. The V and J ends lost 0 bases and 14 bases, in that order; junction bases with no gene match: 9. The CDR3 loop spans 14 amino acids.

The gene calls are TRBV28 and TRBJ1-5; 8 nucleotides align to TRBD1. This CDR3 has 17 amino acids. Germline V gives CDR1 MDHEN, CDR2 SYDVKM. J was trimmed by 2 bases and V by 2 bases; bases with no gene match: 8. CDR3 sequence reads: CASSLGGRGLGNQPQHF. The CDR3 nucleotides read TGTGCCAGCAGTTTAGGCGGCAGGGGGCTTGGCAATCAGCCCCAGCATTTT.

This chain joins TRBV9 and TRBJ1-2; no definite D call. From germline, CDR1 is SGDLS and CDR2 YYNGEE. This CDR3 region has 15 residues. V was trimmed by 0 bases and J by 4 bases, leaving 13 bases between them. CDR3 sequence: CASSVDPGSSYGYTF. In DNA, the CDR3 is TGTGCCAGCAGCGTAGACCCAGGATCCTCCTATGGCTACACCTTC. Variable domain in full (rest from reference TRBV9 and TRBJ1-2): DSGVTQTPKHLITATGQRVTLRCSPRSGDLSVYWYQQSLDQGLQFLIQYYNGEERAKGNILERFSAQQFPDLHSELNLSSLELGDSALYFCASSVDPGSSYGYTFGSGTRLTVV.

This clone occurred once. This sequence joins TRBV11-3 and TRBJ2-1; perhaps TRBD1 as D (5 bases). The CDR3 runs to 14 residues. The V gene's germline CDR1 is SGHNT and CDR2 YENEEA. V shed 2 bases and J shed 3 bases, with 8 bases lying between them. CDR3 protein: CASSLTGLYNEQFF. The CDR3 coding sequence is TGTGCCAGCAGCTTAACAGGCCTCTACAATGAGCAGTTCTTC.

This clone has a handful of counts. J is TRBJ1-1 and V is TRBV6-5, with D maybe TRBD1 (5 bases). Germline V gene sequence: CDR1 MNHEY, CDR2 SVGAGI. The CDR3 extends over 13 amino acids. V lost 5 bases and J lost 1, with 8 bases in between. CDR3 sequence (DNA): TGTGCCAGCAGTCGGGGGGAGAACACTGAAGCTTTCTTT. Its protein is CASSRGENTEAFF.

This chain links TRBV5-8 with TRBJ1-5; D is unresolved. Germline loops: CDR1 SGHTS, CDR2 YDEGEE. The CDR3 extends over 17 amino acids. V was clipped by 0 bases and J by 0 bases, with 13 bases between them. The CDR3 DNA follows: TGTGCCAGCAGCTTGGCATTGGCAGTTCATAGCAATCAGCCCCAGCATTTT. Amino acid sequence: CASSLALAVHSNQPQHF.

The rearrangement uses TRBV6-5 and TRBJ2-2; 15 nucleotides match TRBD2. This CDR3 is 16 amino acids long. Germline V gene data show CDR1 as MNHEY and CDR2 as SVGAGI. The ends lost 4 bases at V and 7 bases at J; junction bases unmatched: 4. The CDR3 DNA follows: TGTGCCAGCAGTTCATGGACTAGCGGGGGGGGCGGGGAGCTGTTTTTT. Translation: CASSSWTSGGGGELFF.

The chain recombines TRBV4-1 with TRBJ1-5; 7 bases align to TRBD1. The CDR3 has 16 residues. Germline assignment: CDR1 MGHRA and CDR2 YSYEKL. J was trimmed by 6 bases and V by 3 bases; bases with no gene match: 11. The CDR3 protein is CASSQSPGQTIQPQHF. CDR3 in DNA: TGCGCCAGCAGCCAGTCGCCGGGACAGACGATTCAGCCCCAGCATTTT.

This clone was seen just once. The chain carries TRBV27 and TRBJ2-1; 8 positions match TRBD2. V lost 3 bases to trimming and J lost 0 bases; unmatched junction nucleotides: 7. CDR3 size: 17 residues. Germline V CDR1 and CDR2: MNHEY, SMNVEV (reference sequence). This chain's CDR3 is CASSLYNSGNSYNEQFF. CDR3 DNA: TGTGCCAGCAGTTTGTACAATAGCGGGAACTCCTACAATGAGCAGTTCTTC.

The V call is TRBV7-2, the J call TRBJ2-1; maybe TRBD2 (5 bases). V lost 4 bases, J lost 0 bases, and 16 bases lay in between. This CDR3 spans 17 amino acids. Germline V lookup: CDR1 SGHTA, CDR2 FQGNSA. CDR3: CASSSSNGVYSYNEQFF. Written as DNA, the CDR3 is TGTGCCAGCAGCTCCTCTAACGGGGTCTACTCCTACAATGAGCAGTTCTTC.

This chain's CDR3 is CASSPSNYGYTF. In DNA form, the CDR3 reads TGTGCCAGCAGCCCATCTAACTATGGCTACACCTTC. V and J are TRBV6-5 and TRBJ1-2; the D is unclear. The CDR3 totals 12 residues. CDR1 and CDR2 from the germline V gene are MNHEY and SVGAGI. Trimming cost V 6 bases and J 0 bases, with 5 bases left between them.

The chain uses TRBV11-2 and TRBJ1-2; D may be TRBD1 (5 bases). CDR1 and CDR2 (germline): SGHAT, FQNNGV. Trimming cost V 0 bases and J 8 bases, with 7 bases left between them. CDR3 length: 12 residues. The CDR3 DNA follows: TGTGCCAGCAGCTTAGAGGGGCAAGGCTACACCTTC. Amino acid sequence: CASSLEGQGYTF.

This CDR3 reads CASSETASLEAFF. The CDR3 DNA reads as TGTGCCAGCAGTGAAACAGCCTCCCTTGAAGCTTTCTTT. The V call is TRBV6-1, the J call TRBJ1-1; no firm D call. Germline V lookup: CDR1 MNHNS, CDR2 SASEGT. Trimming removed 2 bases at V and 7 bases at J, with 11 bases between. There are 13 residues in the CDR3.

The genes are TRBV5-5 and TRBJ1-1; 7 bases are a match to TRBD1. Germline V lookup: CDR1 SGHKS, CDR2 YYEKEE (reference sequence). The CDR3 length is 14 residues. Trimming cost V 2 bases and J 2 bases; bases outside gene matches: 3. The CDR3 loop reads CASSFRGVNTEAFF. CDR3 coding DNA: TGTGCCAGCAGCTTCAGGGGGGTTAACACTGAAGCTTTCTTT.

V gene TRBV6-5 combines with J gene TRBJ2-7; 7 positions match TRBD2. Germline values: CDR1 MNHEY, CDR2 SVGAGI. With 7 bases clipped from V and 5 bases from J, the junction kept 11 bases outside the gene matches. The CDR3 runs to 14 residues. In nucleotides, the CDR3 is TGTGCCAGCATTCACTCCGGAGCGGGGAACGAGCAGTACTTC. Protein sequence: CASIHSGAGNEQYF.

This rearrangement joins TRBV5-5 to TRBJ2-3; perhaps TRBD2 as D (6 bases). Germline V gene sequence: CDR1 SGHKS, CDR2 YYEKEE (reference sequence). This CDR3 is 13 amino acids long. V was clipped by 0 bases and J by 11 bases, with 13 bases between them. The DNA for the CDR3 is TGTGCCAGCAGCTTGGAATTTGCGGAGGGGCAGTATTTT. Translating gives CASSLEFAEGQYF.

The V gene is TRBV6-1, the J gene TRBJ2-2; perhaps TRBD1 as D (6 bases). This CDR3 spans 14 amino acids. The V gene lost 6 bases and the J gene lost 0 bases, with 8 bases spanning the gap. Germline V gene sequence: CDR1 MNHNS, CDR2 SASEGT. Written as DNA, the CDR3 is TGTGCCAGCAGGGACAGACCGAACACCGGGGAGCTGTTTTTT. Amino acid sequence: CASRDRPNTGELFF.

The V call is TRBV9, the J call TRBJ2-2; possibly TRBD1 for D (6 bases). This CDR3 has 15 amino acids. CDR1 and CDR2 (germline): SGDLS, YYNGEE. Trimming removed 5 bases from V and 4 bases from J, with 15 bases in between. The CDR3 coding sequence is TGTGCCAGCAGGCCCCCGGGGACATCCACCGGGGAGCTGTTTTTT. Its protein product is CASRPPGTSTGELFF.

The chain has TRBV10-3 and TRBJ1-2; maybe TRBD1 (5 bases). Trimming shortened V by 2 bases and J by 8 bases, and 9 bases separated the two germline ends. The CDR3 extends over 12 amino acids. Germline-derived CDR1 and CDR2 are ENHRY and SYGVKD. The CDR3 sequence: CAISETGGGYTF. The CDR3 region has the DNA TGTGCCATCAGTGAGACAGGAGGGGGCTACACCTTC.

This clone was seen once. The chain combines TRBV18 with TRBJ2-2; possible D gene TRBD1, 5 bases. V was trimmed by 6 bases and J by 3 bases, leaving 14 bases between them. This CDR3 has 15 residues. CDR1 and CDR2 (germline): KGHSH, LQKENI. The DNA of the CDR3 is TGTGCCAGCTCCAGTTGGGGCCAGCACACCGGGGAGCTGTTTTTT. Amino acids: CASSSWGQHTGELFF.